These 7 T cell receptor beta chains share one sample of origin, sequenced in a study of graft-versus-host responses after intestinal transplantation. Data came from immunoSEQ multiplex PCR; TCRdb stores just in-frame clones and leaves some out. The data show around 90,000 clones, with about 93% seen just once and 1.1% held by the top ten. For these receptors, no antigen is known. The material sequenced was unstimulated CD8+ T cells sorted from spleen or lymph node cells, taken before transplant. Source of these receptors: a human donor who was the organ donor for an intestinal transplant.

The V gene is TRBV11-2, the J gene TRBJ2-1, with TRBD1 matching 8 bases. V lost 0 bases, J lost 5 bases, and 18 bases stayed unmatched. Germline loops: CDR1 SGHAT, CDR2 FQNNGV. CDR3 size: 20 residues. This chain's CDR3 is CASSLEDRVTSWRVHNEQFF. DNA of the CDR3: TGTGCCAGCAGCTTAGAGGACAGGGTGACTAGTTGGAGGGTTCACAATGAGCAGTTCTTC.

CDR3: CASSGRPTPSTEAFF. The CDR3 DNA follows: TGTGCCAGCAGTGGCCGACCGACTCCTAGCACTGAAGCTTTCTTT. The chain uses TRBV6-5 and TRBJ1-1; D unresolved. The length of the CDR3 is 15 residues. Germline assignment: CDR1 MNHEY and CDR2 SVGAGI. Trimming removed 5 bases at V and 4 bases at J, with 17 bases between.

The V gene is TRBV4-1, the J gene TRBJ1-4, with a tentative D call TRBD1 (5 bases). This CDR3 is 11 amino acids long. Per the germline V gene, CDR1 is MGHRA and CDR2 is YSYEKL. V was pared by 8 bases and J by 8 bases, with 9 bases between. The CDR3 DNA is TGCGCCAGCCGGGGGGGGGAAAAACTGTTTTTT. The encoded protein is CASRGGEKLFF.

V usage is TRBV7-9 and J usage is TRBJ2-7, with D possibly TRBD1 on 5 matching bases. V was clipped by 3 bases and J by 4 bases, with 7 bases between them. Germline CDR1 reads SEHNR; CDR2 reads FQNEAQ (reference sequence). The CDR3 consists of 12 residues. CDR3 DNA: TGTGCCAGCAGCTTCCAGGGTTACGAGCAGTACTTC. The encoded protein is CASSFQGYEQYF. Using reference TRBV7-9 and TRBJ2-7 for the parts outside the CDR3, the full variable domain is DTGVSQNPRHKITKRGQNVTFRCDPISEHNRLYWYRQTLGQGPEFLTYFQNEAQLEKSRLLSDRFSAERPKGSFSTLEIQRTEQGDSAMYLCASSFQGYEQYFGPGTRLTVT.

This clone was observed once. V usage is TRBV12-5 and J usage is TRBJ1-3; 9 nucleotides match TRBD1. Germline CDR1 is LGHNT and CDR2 is FRNRAP. CDR3 length equals 15 residues. V gave up 9 bases and J gave up 0 bases; unmatched junction bases: 6. In DNA form, the CDR3 reads TGTGCTAGAGACAGGGGGGATCGCTCTGGAAACACCATATATTTT. Its translation is CARDRGDRSGNTIYF.

V gene TRBV5-4 combines with J gene TRBJ2-2; 16 bases map to TRBD2. CDR1 SGHNT and CDR2 YYREEE come from the germline V gene (reference sequence). This CDR3 is built from 20 residues. With 0 bases clipped from V and 4 bases from J, the junction kept 9 bases outside the gene matches. CDR3 sequence: CASSLGPGTSGRVSTGELFF. The CDR3 DNA reads as TGTGCCAGCAGCTTGGGCCCCGGGACTAGCGGGAGGGTGAGCACCGGGGAGCTGTTTTTT.

V usage is TRBV27 and J usage is TRBJ2-7, with 10 bases matching TRBD2. Trimming cost V 3 bases and J 4 bases; bases outside gene matches: 3. CDR1 and CDR2 from the germline V gene are MNHEY and SMNVEV (reference sequence). There are 14 residues in the CDR3. The DNA for the CDR3 is TGTGCCAGCAGTTTCAGCGGGAGGGCGTACGAGCAGTACTTC. Encoded protein: CASSFSGRAYEQYF.